This passage covers 8 T cell receptor beta chains from one sample sequenced in a study of technical replicates of blood from several donors. Only in-frame clones appear in the TCRdb table, and some are missing; sequencing was by immunoSEQ multiplex PCR. The table includes approximately 85,000 clones, 94% detected once. Material for sequencing was T cells isolated from PBMCs. These receptor sequences come from a human donor in good health.

The chain combines TRBV4-1 with TRBJ2-7; D is possibly TRBD2 (7 bases). The germline V gene has CDR1 MGHRA and CDR2 YSYEKL. Trimming left V 2 bases short and J 2 bases short, with 28 bases between. CDR3 length: 20 amino acids. As DNA, the CDR3 is TGCGCCAGCAGCCAATCCCCGGGACGAGGCATGGGAGGGGGAACCTACGAGCAGTACTTC. Its protein product is CASSQSPGRGMGGGTYEQYF.

The CDR3 bases are TGTGCCAGCAGCTCACGAGCTGTTCGGGGCTACGAGCAGTACTTC. It is translated as CASSSRAVRGYEQYF. The V gene is TRBV6-5, the J gene TRBJ2-7, with a weak D call TRBD2 (5 bases). Germline CDR1 is MNHEY and CDR2 is SVGAGI. Trimming stripped 6 bases from V and 3 bases from J, with 18 bases between. The CDR3 consists of 15 residues.

CDR3 residues: CASSATTGFGEQYF. CDR3 coding DNA: TGTGCCAGCAGCGCCACGACAGGGTTCGGCGAGCAGTACTTC. The gene calls are TRBV9 and TRBJ2-7; 7 bases match TRBD1. J gave up 6 bases and V 3 bases, and 9 bases lay outside the gene matches. Germline CDR1 reads SGDLS; CDR2 reads YYNGEE. This CDR3 region has 14 residues.

As DNA, the CDR3 is TGTGCCAGCAGTCCGGGACTAGCATGGGAGCAGTACTTC. This codes for CASSPGLAWEQYF. The chain links TRBV6-5 to TRBJ2-7, with 9 nucleotides matching TRBD2. Per germline, CDR1 MNHEY and CDR2 SVGAGI. Trimming removed 5 bases from V and 7 bases from J; junction bases left unmatched: 6. This CDR3 contains 13 residues.

This clone was seen a few times. V is TRBV2 and J is TRBJ1-5; D remains ambiguous. From germline, CDR1 is SNHLY and CDR2 FYNNEI. With 4 bases removed from V and 9 bases from J, the gap between germline ends came to 13 bases. This CDR3 is 13 amino acids long. CDR3 nucleotide sequence: TGTGCCAGCAGTGTTTCGGGAGCGAGGCCCCAGCATTTT. Protein product: CASSVSGARPQHF.

V is TRBV5-6 and J is TRBJ2-7, with 15 nucleotides matching TRBD2. This CDR3 is built from 15 residues. CDR1 SGHDT and CDR2 YYEEEE come from the germline V gene. V dropped 4 bases and J dropped 6; count of bases not matched to a gene: 5. DNA for the CDR3: TGTGCCAGCAGCCTTGGGACTAGCGGGAGGAGCGAGCAGTACTTC. It codes for CASSLGTSGRSEQYF.

The chain links TRBV6-1 to TRBJ1-2; weak D call: TRBD1 (6 bases). V was clipped by 3 bases and J by 8 bases, with 19 bases between them. This CDR3 is 15 amino acids long. Germline V CDR1 and CDR2: MNHNS, SASEGT. The CDR3 nucleotides are TGTGCCAGCAGTGAGTTGCGGACAGCCACCGGAGGCTACACCTTC. Translating gives CASSELRTATGGYTF.

This clone occurred once. This chain connects TRBV11-2 to TRBJ1-1; D is uncertain. Germline assignment: CDR1 SGHAT and CDR2 FQNNGV. This CDR3 has 13 amino acids. The V end lost 2 bases, the J end lost 1 base, and 5 bases lay between the germline ends. CDR3 loop: CASSLRENTEAFF. CDR3 nucleotide sequence: TGTGCCAGCAGCTTAAGAGAGAACACTGAAGCTTTCTTT.